This T cell receptor beta chain was observed in a study of technical replicates of blood from a handful of donors. Sequencing used immunoSEQ multiplex PCR; TCRdb keeps in-frame clones, though not all of them. There are 65,000 to 90,000 clones in the sample; more than 90% occur only once, and 4% to 5% lies in the top ten. V shed 0 bases, J shed 6 bases, and the junction held 2 bases outside the gene matches. CDR1 SGHRS and CDR2 YFSETQ come from the germline V gene. The CDR3 is 14 amino acids. This chain uses TRBV5-1 with TRBJ2-1; 8 bases line up with TRBD1. The source material was PBMCs. This TCR was sampled from a human donor in good health. Some clones in this sample may be carry-over from other donors' samples. In DNA form, the CDR3 reads TGCGCCAGCAGCTTGGGGACAGGGAGCAATGAGCAGTTCTTC. Its protein product is CASSLGTGSNEQFF.